This TCR beta chain was observed in a study of blood T cell repertoires in COVID-19. Study summary: Acute and convalescent COVID-19 specimens originated in the United States, Italy and Spain. PBMCs, B-cell-depleted T cells, or T cells provided the cDNA or gDNA that made up the material.

In the authors' methods: Reference gene primer amplification gave nucleated cell count estimates. Profiling relied on immunoSEQ multiplex PCR, and the TCRdb table lists in-frame clones only, not all of them. That table furnishes V, J and clone size, whereas the DNA furnished D and trimming. The data show about 100,000 clones, roughly 90% seen once. CDR3 size: 14 residues. Trimming took 1 base from V and 5 from J, leaving 11 bases between them. CDR1 and CDR2 (germline): LGHDT, YNNKEL (reference sequence). Sequenced: peripheral blood. This sequence joins TRBV3-1 (or the pseudogene TRBV3-2) and TRBJ1-1; possibly TRBD1 for D (5 bases). The receptor was isolated from a woman aged 55-69 years with acute or convalescent COVID-19. CDR3 nucleotides: TGTGCCAGCAGCCAAGGGGGCGGAAGAACTGAAGCTTTCTTT. Translated: CASSQGGGRTEAFF.